This T cell receptor beta chain was captured by sequencing in a study of control samples from healthy donors and cancer patients. Method: immunoSEQ multiplex PCR; TCRdb's copy keeps in-frame clones and lacks some. The sample holds 55,000 to 85,000 clones; around nine tenths are singletons and the top ten take around 19%. Germline CDR1 reads SNHLY; CDR2 reads FYNNEI. This CDR3 comprises 14 residues. V lost 7 bases and J 2 bases, leaving 12 bases between the germline ends. This receptor was obtained from a man aged 55 to 70 with lung cancer. Sequencing was carried out using PBMCs. The J gene is TRBJ1-5, the V gene TRBV2; D gene unclear. The CDR3 DNA reads as TGTGCCAGCATTAGTTTGGAGGGCAATCAGCCCCAGCATTTT. It is translated as CASISLEGNQPQHF.